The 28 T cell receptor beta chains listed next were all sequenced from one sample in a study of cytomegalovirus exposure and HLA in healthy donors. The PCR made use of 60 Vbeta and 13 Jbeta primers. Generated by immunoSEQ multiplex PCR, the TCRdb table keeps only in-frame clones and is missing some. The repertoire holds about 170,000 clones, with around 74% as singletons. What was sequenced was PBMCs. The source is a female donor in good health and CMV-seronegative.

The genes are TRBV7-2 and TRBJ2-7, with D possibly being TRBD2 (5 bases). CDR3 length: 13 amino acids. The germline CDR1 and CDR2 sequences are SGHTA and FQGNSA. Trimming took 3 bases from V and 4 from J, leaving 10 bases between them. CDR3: CASSLEALYEQYF. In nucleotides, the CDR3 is TGTGCCAGCAGCTTGGAGGCCTTGTACGAGCAGTACTTC.

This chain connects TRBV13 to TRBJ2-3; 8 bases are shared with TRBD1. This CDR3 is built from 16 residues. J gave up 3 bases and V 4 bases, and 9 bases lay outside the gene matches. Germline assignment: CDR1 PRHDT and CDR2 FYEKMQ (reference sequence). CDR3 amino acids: CASSWRSDRVTDTQYF. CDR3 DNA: TGTGCCAGCAGCTGGAGGTCGGACAGGGTTACAGATACGCAGTATTTT.

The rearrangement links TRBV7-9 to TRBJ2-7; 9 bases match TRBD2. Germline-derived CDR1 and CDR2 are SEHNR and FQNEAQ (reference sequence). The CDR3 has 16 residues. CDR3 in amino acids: CSGLDRRREGREEQYF. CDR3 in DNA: TGTTCCGGTCTAGACAGGCGGCGGGAGGGCCGGGAGGAGCAGTACTTC. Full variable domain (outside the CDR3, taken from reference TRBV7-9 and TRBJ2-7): DTGVSQNPRHKITKRGQNVTFRCDPISEHNRLYWYRQTLGQGPEFLTYFQNEAQLEKSRLLSDRFSAERPKGSFSTLEIQRTEQGDSAMYLCSGLDRRREGREEQYFGPGTRLTVT.

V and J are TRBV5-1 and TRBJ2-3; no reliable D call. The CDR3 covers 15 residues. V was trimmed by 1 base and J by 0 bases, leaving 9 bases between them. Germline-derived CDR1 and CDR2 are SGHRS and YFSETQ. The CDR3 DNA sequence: TGCGCCAGCAGCTTGCTCCGGTTAAGCACAGATACGCAGTATTTT. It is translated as CASSLLRLSTDTQYF.

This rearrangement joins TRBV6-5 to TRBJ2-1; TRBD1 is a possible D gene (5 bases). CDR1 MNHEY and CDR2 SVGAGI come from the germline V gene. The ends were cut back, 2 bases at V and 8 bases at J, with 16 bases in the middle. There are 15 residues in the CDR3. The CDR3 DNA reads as TGTGCCAGCAGTTACGCGACAGCCCGCTGGGATGAGCAGTTCTTC. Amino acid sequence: CASSYATARWDEQFF.

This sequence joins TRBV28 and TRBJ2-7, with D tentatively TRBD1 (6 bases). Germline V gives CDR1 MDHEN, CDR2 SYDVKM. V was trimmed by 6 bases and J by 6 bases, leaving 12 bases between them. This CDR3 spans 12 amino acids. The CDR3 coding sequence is TGTGCCAGCAGCACAGGGTACGGCGAGCAGTACTTC. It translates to CASSTGYGEQYF.

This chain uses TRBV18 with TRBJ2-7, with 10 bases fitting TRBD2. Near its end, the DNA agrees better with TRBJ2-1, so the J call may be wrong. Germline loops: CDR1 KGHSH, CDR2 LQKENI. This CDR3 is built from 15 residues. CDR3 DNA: TGTGCCAGCTCACCACCGGCTAGCGGGGGCTACGAGCAGTTCTTC. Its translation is CASSPPASGGYEQFF.

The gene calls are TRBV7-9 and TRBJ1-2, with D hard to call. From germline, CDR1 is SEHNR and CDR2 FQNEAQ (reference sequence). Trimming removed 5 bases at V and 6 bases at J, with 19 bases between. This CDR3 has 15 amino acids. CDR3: CASSQMGAAGDGYTF. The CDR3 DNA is TGTGCCAGCAGCCAAATGGGCGCCGCCGGGGATGGCTACACCTTC.

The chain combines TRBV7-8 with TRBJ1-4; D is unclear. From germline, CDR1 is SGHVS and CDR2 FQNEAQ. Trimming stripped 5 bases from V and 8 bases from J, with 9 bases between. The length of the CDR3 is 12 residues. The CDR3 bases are TGTGCCAGCAGCCAGTCGAGGGAAAAACTGTTTTTT. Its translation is CASSQSREKLFF.

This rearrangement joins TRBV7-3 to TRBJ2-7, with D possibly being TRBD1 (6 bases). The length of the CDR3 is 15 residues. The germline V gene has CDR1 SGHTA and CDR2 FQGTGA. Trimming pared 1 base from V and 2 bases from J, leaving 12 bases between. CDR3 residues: CASSLSAGTTYEQYF. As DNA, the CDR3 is TGTGCCAGCAGCTTAAGCGCCGGGACAACCTACGAGCAGTACTTC.

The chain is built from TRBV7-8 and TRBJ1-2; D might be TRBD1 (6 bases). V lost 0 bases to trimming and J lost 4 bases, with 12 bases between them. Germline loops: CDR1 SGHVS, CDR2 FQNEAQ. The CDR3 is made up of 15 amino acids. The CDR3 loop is CASSLAGGGSYGYTF. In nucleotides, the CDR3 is TGTGCCAGCAGCTTAGCGGGAGGGGGGAGCTATGGCTACACCTTC.

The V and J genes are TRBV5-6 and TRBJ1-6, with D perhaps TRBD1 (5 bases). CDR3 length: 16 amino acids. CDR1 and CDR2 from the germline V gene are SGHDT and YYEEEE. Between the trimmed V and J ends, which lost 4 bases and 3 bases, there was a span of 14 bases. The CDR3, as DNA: TGTGCCAGCAGCGCCGACAGCGTACTCTATAATTCACCCCTCCACTTT. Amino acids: CASSADSVLYNSPLHF.

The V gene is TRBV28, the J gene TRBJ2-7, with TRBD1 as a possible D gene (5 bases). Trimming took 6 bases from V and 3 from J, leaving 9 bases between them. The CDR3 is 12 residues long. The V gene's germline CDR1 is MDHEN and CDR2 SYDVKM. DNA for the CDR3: TGTGCCAGCAGCCTCGACAGCTACGAGCAGTACTTC. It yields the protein CASSLDSYEQYF.

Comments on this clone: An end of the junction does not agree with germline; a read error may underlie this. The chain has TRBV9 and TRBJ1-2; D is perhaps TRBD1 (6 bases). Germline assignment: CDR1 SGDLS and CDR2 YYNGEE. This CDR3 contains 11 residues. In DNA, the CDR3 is TGTGCCAGCAGCGAGGGGGTTGGCTGCACCTTC. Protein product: CASSEGVGCTF.

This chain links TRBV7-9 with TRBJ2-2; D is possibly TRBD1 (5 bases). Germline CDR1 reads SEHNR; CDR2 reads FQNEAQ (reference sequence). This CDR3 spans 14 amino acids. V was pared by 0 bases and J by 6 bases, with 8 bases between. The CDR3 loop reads CASSLAREAGELFF. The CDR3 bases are TGTGCCAGCAGCTTAGCCAGGGAAGCCGGGGAGCTGTTTTTT.

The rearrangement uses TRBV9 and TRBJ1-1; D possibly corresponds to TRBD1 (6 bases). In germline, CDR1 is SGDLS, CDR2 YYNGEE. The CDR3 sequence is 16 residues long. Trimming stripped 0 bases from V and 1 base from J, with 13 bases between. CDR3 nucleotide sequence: TGTGCCAGCAGCGTAGGAGGAGGGGGGGCGAACACTGAAGCTTTCTTT. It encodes CASSVGGGGANTEAFF.

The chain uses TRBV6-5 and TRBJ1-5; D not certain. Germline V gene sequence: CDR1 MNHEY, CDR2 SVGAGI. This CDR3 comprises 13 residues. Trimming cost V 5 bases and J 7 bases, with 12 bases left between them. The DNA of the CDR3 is TGTGCCAGCAGTCGAATTGAGGGACAGCCCCAGCATTTT. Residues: CASSRIEGQPQHF.

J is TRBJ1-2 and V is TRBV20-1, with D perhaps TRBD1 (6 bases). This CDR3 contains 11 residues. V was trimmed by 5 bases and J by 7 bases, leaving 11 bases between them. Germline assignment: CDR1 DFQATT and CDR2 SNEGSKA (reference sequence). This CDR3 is CSAGQGSGYTF. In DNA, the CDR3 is TGCAGTGCTGGTCAGGGGTCTGGCTACACCTTC.

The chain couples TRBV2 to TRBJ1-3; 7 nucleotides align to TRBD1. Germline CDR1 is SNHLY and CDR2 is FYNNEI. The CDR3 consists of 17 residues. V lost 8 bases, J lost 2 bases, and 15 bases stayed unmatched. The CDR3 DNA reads TGTGCCAGCGTGCCGCCTCTCCCAGGGGGTGCTGGAAACACCATATATTTT. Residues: CASVPPLPGGAGNTIYF.

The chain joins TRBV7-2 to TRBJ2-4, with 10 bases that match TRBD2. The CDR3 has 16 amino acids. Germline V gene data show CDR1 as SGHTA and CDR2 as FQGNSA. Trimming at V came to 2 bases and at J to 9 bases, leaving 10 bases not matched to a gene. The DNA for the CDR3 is TGTGCCAGCAGCTTAATGGCTAGCGGGAGCTTTGGCATTCAGTACTTC. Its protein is CASSLMASGSFGIQYF.

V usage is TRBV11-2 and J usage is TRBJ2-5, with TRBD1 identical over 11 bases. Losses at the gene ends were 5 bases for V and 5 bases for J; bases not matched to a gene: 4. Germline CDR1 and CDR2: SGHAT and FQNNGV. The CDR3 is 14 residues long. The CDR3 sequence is CASSQGQGVETQYF. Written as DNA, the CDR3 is TGTGCCAGCAGCCAGGGACAGGGGGTCGAGACCCAGTACTTC.

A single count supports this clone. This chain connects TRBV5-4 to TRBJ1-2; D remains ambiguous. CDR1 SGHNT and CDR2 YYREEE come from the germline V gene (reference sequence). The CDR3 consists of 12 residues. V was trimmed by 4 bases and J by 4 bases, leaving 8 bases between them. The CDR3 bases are TGTGCCAGCAGCCGGGATTCCTATGGCTACACCTTC. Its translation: CASSRDSYGYTF.

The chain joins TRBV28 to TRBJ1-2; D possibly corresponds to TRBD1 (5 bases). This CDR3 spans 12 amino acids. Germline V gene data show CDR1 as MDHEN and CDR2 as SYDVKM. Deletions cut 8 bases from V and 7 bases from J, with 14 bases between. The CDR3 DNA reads TGTGCCAGCGACAGCGCCCTGAGTGGCTACACCTTC. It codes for CASDSALSGYTF.

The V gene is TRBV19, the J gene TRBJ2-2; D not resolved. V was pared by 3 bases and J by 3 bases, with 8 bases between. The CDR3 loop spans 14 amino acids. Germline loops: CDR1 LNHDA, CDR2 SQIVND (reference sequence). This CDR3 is CASSIDFYTGELFF. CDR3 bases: TGTGCCAGTAGTATTGACTTTTACACCGGGGAGCTGTTTTTT. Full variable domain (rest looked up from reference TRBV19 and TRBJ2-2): DGGITQSPKYLFRKEGQNVTLSCEQNLNHDAMYWYRQDPGQGLRLIYYSQIVNDFQKGDIAEGYSVSREKKESFPLTVTSAQKNPTAFYLCASSIDFYTGELFFGEGSRLTVL.

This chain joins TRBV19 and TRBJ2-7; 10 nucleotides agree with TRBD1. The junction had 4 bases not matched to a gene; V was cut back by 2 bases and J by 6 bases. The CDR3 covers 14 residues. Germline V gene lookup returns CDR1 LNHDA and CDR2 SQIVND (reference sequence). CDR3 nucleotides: TGTGCCAGTAGTATAACGGGACAGGGGCTCGAGCAGTACTTC. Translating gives CASSITGQGLEQYF.

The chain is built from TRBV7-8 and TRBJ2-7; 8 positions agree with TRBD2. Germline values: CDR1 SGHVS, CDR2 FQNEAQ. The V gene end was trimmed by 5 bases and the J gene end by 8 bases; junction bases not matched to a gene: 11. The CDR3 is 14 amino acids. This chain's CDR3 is CASSPRVAGYKQYF. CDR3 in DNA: TGTGCCAGCAGCCCCCGGGTAGCGGGGTACAAGCAGTACTTC.

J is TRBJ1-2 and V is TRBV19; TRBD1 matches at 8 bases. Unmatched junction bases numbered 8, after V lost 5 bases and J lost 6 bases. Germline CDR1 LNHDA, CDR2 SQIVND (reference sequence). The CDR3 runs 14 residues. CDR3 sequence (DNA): TGTGCCAGTAGTTTAGTCCCAGGGGGCCATGGCTACACCTTC. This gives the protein CASSLVPGGHGYTF.

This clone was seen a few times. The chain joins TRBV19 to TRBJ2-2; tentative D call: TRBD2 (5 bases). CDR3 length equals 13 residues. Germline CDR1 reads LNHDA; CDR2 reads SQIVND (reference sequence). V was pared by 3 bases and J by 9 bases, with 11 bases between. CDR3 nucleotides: TGTGCCAGTAGTATTGCCCGGGATTGGGAGCTGTTTTTT. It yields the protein CASSIARDWELFF.